These T cell receptor beta chains were read from a single sample in a study of OX40 agonist ivuxolimab in advanced cancers. TCRdb keeps only in-frame clones here, not all; method: immunoSEQ multiplex PCR. This repertoire shows over 75,000 clones, about 89% found once; its top ten account for about 9%. The sequencing here drew on CD4+ or CD8+ T cells sorted from blood, taken in a trial of the OX40 agonist ivuxolimab. The source of these receptors is an adult with an advanced solid tumor such as melanoma, head and neck, liver or kidney cancer. Both conserved end residues are part of each CDR3. Each record gives: clone size, J gene, D gene, V gene, CDR3 DNA, CDR3 protein. A D gene is named only where the DNA matches it firmly. Clone size is given for some rows only: seen once, a few or many times, or a class if the clone is expanded.

NA,TRBJ2-5,NA,TRBV6-1,TGTGCCAGCAGTGAATATCAGGGGCGGGGGGAGACCCAGTACTTC,CASSEYQGRGETQYF
NA,TRBJ1-2,NA,TRBV7-9,TGTGCCAGCAGCACCAGGACAGCCGTGGATGGCTACACCTTC,CASSTRTAVDGYTF
NA,TRBJ2-2,NA,TRBV6-5,TGTGCCAGCAGTTCGCAGGGGACCGGGGAGCTGTTTTTT,CASSSQGTGELFF
NA,TRBJ2-7,TRBD1,TRBV27,TGTGCCAGCAGACCTACGGACAGGGTCGACGAGCAGTACTTC,CASRPTDRVDEQYF
NA,TRBJ1-5,NA,TRBV19,TGTGCCAGTACCGCGTGGGGGGTCGGTGGCAATCAGCCCCAGCATTTT,CASTAWGVGGNQPQHF
NA,TRBJ2-1,TRBD1,TRBV5-1,TGCGCCAGCAGCTTGGTCGCAGGGGGCATGGATGAGCAGTTCTTC,CASSLVAGGMDEQFF
NA,TRBJ2-3,NA,TRBV5-6,TGTGCCAGCAGCTTATCGGCGGGGCGCACAGATACGCAGTATTTT,CASSLSAGRTDTQYF
NA,TRBJ2-2,TRBD1,TRBV9,TGTGCCAGCAGCGGCACAGGGGACGGGGAGCTGTTTTTT,CASSGTGDGELFF
NA,TRBJ1-6,NA,TRBV2,TGTGCCAGCAGTGGCCCGGGACTCGGAGTTAATTCACCCCTCCACTTT,CASSGPGLGVNSPLHF
NA,TRBJ2-7,TRBD1,TRBV6-5,TGTGCCAGCAGGGTCTACAGGGGCCCCTCCTACGAGCAGTACTTC,CASRVYRGPSYEQYF
NA,TRBJ2-5,NA,TRBV6-6,TGTGCCAGCAGACAGACTTCGACCTCCCAAGAGACCCAGTACTTC,CASRQTSTSQETQYF
NA,TRBJ1-2,TRBD1,TRBV4-1,TGCGCCAGCAGCCAAGAAGGACAGGGACTCTACTATGGCTACACCTTC,CASSQEGQGLYYGYTF
NA,TRBJ2-1,TRBD2,TRBV11-2,TGTGCCAGCAGCCCCCTAGCGGGAGGGGGGCCCCGCTCCTACAATGAGCAGTTCTTC,CASSPLAGGGPRSYNEQFF
NA,TRBJ1-2,NA,TRBV9,TGTGCCAGCAGCCCTAGCCCGGGGGGCGCGTATGGCTACACCTTC,CASSPSPGGAYGYTF
NA,TRBJ2-2,TRBD1,TRBV5-4,TGTGCCAGCAGCTTGGTCCCGGGACAGGGGAACACCGGGGAGCTGTTTTTT,CASSLVPGQGNTGELFF
once,TRBJ2-7,TRBD1,TRBV7-9,TGTGCCAGCAGCTTAGCAGGGAGACAGGGGTTCTACGAGCAGTACTTC,CASSLAGRQGFYEQYF
NA,TRBJ2-1,NA,TRBV5-4,TGTGCCAGCAGCTCCCCAGGGGTAGGCAATGAGCAGTTCTTC,CASSSPGVGNEQFF
NA,TRBJ2-7,NA,TRBV5-4,TGTGCCAGCAGCTTGATGGGTAGCTCCTACGAGCAGTACTTC,CASSLMGSSYEQYF
NA,TRBJ2-1,TRBD2,TRBV9,TGTGCCAGCAGCGACGGACTAGCGGGACACAATGAGCAGTTCTTC,CASSDGLAGHNEQFF
NA,TRBJ1-1,NA,TRBV25-1,TGTGCCAGCAGTGAATCTGAGGCGACTGAAGCTTTCTTT,CASSESEATEAFF
NA,TRBJ2-3,TRBD1,TRBV28,TGTGCCAGCAGGCTTCCAGGGGGTACAGATACGCAGTATTTT,CASRLPGGTDTQYF
NA,TRBJ2-3,TRBD2,TRBV13,TGTGCCAGCAGCCTAGCGGGAGGGCCGAGGGATACGCAGTATTTT,CASSLAGGPRDTQYF
NA,TRBJ2-1,TRBD2,TRBV7-6,TGTGCCAGCAGCGCGAACGGACTAGCGGGAGCGGGGCATTACAATGAGCAGTTCTTC,CASSANGLAGAGHYNEQFF
NA,TRBJ1-2,NA,TRBV6-4,TGTGCCAGCAGCCGGACGGTGATTGGCTACACCTTC,CASSRTVIGYTF
NA,TRBJ2-7,TRBD2,TRBV7-9,TGTGCCAGCAGCTCGGGACTAGAAGCCTACGAGCAGTACTTC,CASSSGLEAYEQYF
once,TRBJ1-2,TRBD1,TRBV27,TGTGCCAGCACCACAACGACAGGGAGGGCCTTGGGCTATGGCTACACCTTC,CASTTTTGRALGYGYTF
NA,TRBJ1-1,NA,TRBV12-5,TGTGCTAGTGGTTTGGGGAGATACACTGAAGCTTTCTTT,CASGLGRYTEAFF
once,TRBJ2-7,NA,TRBV9,TGTGCCAGCAGCGTAGAAGCGGACTCCTACGAGCAGTACTTC,CASSVEADSYEQYF
NA,TRBJ2-5,NA,TRBV7-9,TGTGCCAGCACCTCGGAGGTAGAGACCCAGTACTTC,CASTSEVETQYF
NA,TRBJ1-2,NA,TRBV9,TGTGCCAGCAGCTCCCAGGACGGGCCCTTCTATGGCTACACCTTC,CASSSQDGPFYGYTF
NA,TRBJ1-4,NA,TRBV27,TGTGCCAGCAGTCCAGGGACTGATGAAAAACTGTTTTTT,CASSPGTDEKLFF
NA,TRBJ2-7,NA,TRBV25-1,TGTGCCAGCAGCCCGAGCCCCTACGAGCAGTACTTC,CASSPSPYEQYF
NA,TRBJ2-6,NA,TRBV4-1,TGCGCCAGCAGCCATTGGGGGCTGTCTGGGGCCAACGTCCTGACTTTC,CASSHWGLSGANVLTF
NA,TRBJ1-6,NA,TRBV7-9,TGTGCCAGCAGCTTAGCAGGGTCTTTTAATTCACCCCTCCACTTT,CASSLAGSFNSPLHF
many,TRBJ2-7,TRBD2,TRBV4-1,TGCGCCAGCAGCCAAGTACTAGCGGGAGGGAACTACGAGCAGTACTTC,CASSQVLAGGNYEQYF
NA,TRBJ1-1,TRBD1,TRBV2,TGTGCCACCAGGACAGGGAGGAACACTGAAGCTTTCTTT,CATRTGRNTEAFF
NA,TRBJ2-1,NA,TRBV9,TGTGCCAGCAGCGTATCCGGGGATAGCTCCTACAATGAGCAGTTCTTC,CASSVSGDSSYNEQFF
NA,TRBJ2-7,TRBD2,TRBV5-1,TGCGCCAGCAGCTTGGCCGCGGGGGGTCAGGAGCAGTACTTC,CASSLAAGGQEQYF
NA,TRBJ1-5,NA,TRBV19,TGTGCCAGTAGTATAGTCCCGGGCGGCGCTCAGCCCCAGCATTTT,CASSIVPGGAQPQHF
NA,TRBJ1-1,TRBD1,TRBV27,TGTGCCAGCAGTTTATGGGGGACAGGGATTTACACTGAAGCTTTCTTT,CASSLWGTGIYTEAFF
NA,TRBJ2-3,TRBD2,TRBV11-3,TGTGCCAGCAGCCCGCCCGGGAGGGCCGTTGATACGCAGTATTTT,CASSPPGRAVDTQYF
few,TRBJ2-7,TRBD2,TRBV30,TGTGCCTGGAGCGCCTCAGCGGGAGGTTTCGAGCAGTACTTC,CAWSASAGGFEQYF